The source of this T cell receptor (beta chain) is a study of cytomegalovirus exposure and HLA in healthy donors. Whole-study findings and limits: In an earlier analysis, productive rearrangement rates for most beta V segments clustered near 90% or 30%. Later analysis identified a missense DCLRE1C variant that was linked to TCR beta V- and J-gene trimming. Follow-up analysis seemed to connect common viral pathogens with several of the most significant clusters identified. The authors later found TCR association rates varying by HLA locus, with DRB1 most and HLA-C fewest.

The study ran its PCR with 60 Vbeta and 13 Jbeta primers. Clones were sequenced by immunoSEQ multiplex PCR, and TCRdb holds only the in-frame ones, with some missing. The repertoire has tens of thousands of clones, around 77% of them found once; the top ten carry 0.45% to 0.6%. Worth noting for this clone: Antigen: not known.

Trimming pared 2 bases from V and 6 bases from J, leaving 16 bases between. In germline, CDR1 is SGHVS, CDR2 FQNEAQ. The CDR3 is 15 amino acids. The sequenced material came from PBMCs. The V call is TRBV7-8, the J call TRBJ1-2; D gene uncertain. The source of this sequence is a man aged 25-45 years in good health and CMV-seronegative. In nucleotides, the CDR3 is TGTGCCAGCAGCTTAACTATCGGCAGTTTGCATGGCTACACCTTC. Translation gives CASSLTIGSLHGYTF.